This T cell receptor beta chain is drawn from a study of OX40 agonist ivuxolimab in advanced cancers. Overall study context: Patient treatment consisted of intravenous ivuxolimab administration every 2 weeks at 0.01 to 10 mg/kg. Patients with prior anti-PD-1, anti-PD-L1 or anti-CTLA-4 therapy were eligible; 40% had some.

Study-level findings and limits: The study found that CD8+ T cells averaged more expanded clones than CD4+. Still undetermined is the antigen specificity of the expanded peripheral T cells.

Libraries were prepared by immunoSEQ multiplex PCR; TCRdb keeps only in-frame clonotypes and omits some of them. The sample holds fewer than 90,000 clones, around nine tenths seen once. Per germline, CDR1 SGHDT and CDR2 YYEEEE. The V segment lost 3 bases and the J segment 8 bases; nucleotides outside the gene matches: 10. The CDR3 runs to 14 residues. With respect to this clone: The target antigen is unknown.

This TCR came from an adult with an advanced solid tumor such as melanoma, head and neck, liver or kidney cancer. The rearrangement joins TRBV5-6 to TRBJ1-2; 7 bases line up with TRBD1. The specimen comprised CD4+ or CD8+ T cells sorted from blood, sampled in a trial of the OX40 agonist ivuxolimab. CDR3 sequence (DNA): TGTGCCAGCAGCTGGGGACAGCCCGACGGCGGCTACACCTTC. This sequence encodes CASSWGQPDGGYTF.